This entry is about one T cell receptor (beta chain). This CDR3 has 16 amino acids. The germline gives CDR1 SGDLS, CDR2 YYNGEE. J gave up 2 bases and V 3 bases, and 9 bases lay outside the gene matches. Profiled with immunoSEQ multiplex PCR; TCRdb holds only in-frame clones, not every one. The sample records some 99,000 clones, 86% being singletons. The sample comes from a study of preoperative IRX-2 immunotherapy in early breast cancer. Treatment given: preoperative locoregional IRX-2 cytokine immunotherapy. The sequence was collected from a human donor with breast cancer. The chain uses TRBV9 and TRBJ2-7, with 9 positions matching TRBD2. Sequenced here: tumor tissue, sampled after IRX-2 immunotherapy. The CDR3 coding sequence is TGTGCCAGCAGCGCCTCCCTAGCGGGGACGCCCTACGAGCAGTACTTC. It is translated as CASSASLAGTPYEQYF. Full variable domain (remainder filled in from reference TRBV9 and TRBJ2-7): DSGVTQTPKHLITATGQRVTLRCSPRSGDLSVYWYQQSLDQGLQFLIQYYNGEERAKGNILERFSAQQFPDLHSELNLSSLELGDSALYFCASSASLAGTPYEQYFGPGTRLTVT.